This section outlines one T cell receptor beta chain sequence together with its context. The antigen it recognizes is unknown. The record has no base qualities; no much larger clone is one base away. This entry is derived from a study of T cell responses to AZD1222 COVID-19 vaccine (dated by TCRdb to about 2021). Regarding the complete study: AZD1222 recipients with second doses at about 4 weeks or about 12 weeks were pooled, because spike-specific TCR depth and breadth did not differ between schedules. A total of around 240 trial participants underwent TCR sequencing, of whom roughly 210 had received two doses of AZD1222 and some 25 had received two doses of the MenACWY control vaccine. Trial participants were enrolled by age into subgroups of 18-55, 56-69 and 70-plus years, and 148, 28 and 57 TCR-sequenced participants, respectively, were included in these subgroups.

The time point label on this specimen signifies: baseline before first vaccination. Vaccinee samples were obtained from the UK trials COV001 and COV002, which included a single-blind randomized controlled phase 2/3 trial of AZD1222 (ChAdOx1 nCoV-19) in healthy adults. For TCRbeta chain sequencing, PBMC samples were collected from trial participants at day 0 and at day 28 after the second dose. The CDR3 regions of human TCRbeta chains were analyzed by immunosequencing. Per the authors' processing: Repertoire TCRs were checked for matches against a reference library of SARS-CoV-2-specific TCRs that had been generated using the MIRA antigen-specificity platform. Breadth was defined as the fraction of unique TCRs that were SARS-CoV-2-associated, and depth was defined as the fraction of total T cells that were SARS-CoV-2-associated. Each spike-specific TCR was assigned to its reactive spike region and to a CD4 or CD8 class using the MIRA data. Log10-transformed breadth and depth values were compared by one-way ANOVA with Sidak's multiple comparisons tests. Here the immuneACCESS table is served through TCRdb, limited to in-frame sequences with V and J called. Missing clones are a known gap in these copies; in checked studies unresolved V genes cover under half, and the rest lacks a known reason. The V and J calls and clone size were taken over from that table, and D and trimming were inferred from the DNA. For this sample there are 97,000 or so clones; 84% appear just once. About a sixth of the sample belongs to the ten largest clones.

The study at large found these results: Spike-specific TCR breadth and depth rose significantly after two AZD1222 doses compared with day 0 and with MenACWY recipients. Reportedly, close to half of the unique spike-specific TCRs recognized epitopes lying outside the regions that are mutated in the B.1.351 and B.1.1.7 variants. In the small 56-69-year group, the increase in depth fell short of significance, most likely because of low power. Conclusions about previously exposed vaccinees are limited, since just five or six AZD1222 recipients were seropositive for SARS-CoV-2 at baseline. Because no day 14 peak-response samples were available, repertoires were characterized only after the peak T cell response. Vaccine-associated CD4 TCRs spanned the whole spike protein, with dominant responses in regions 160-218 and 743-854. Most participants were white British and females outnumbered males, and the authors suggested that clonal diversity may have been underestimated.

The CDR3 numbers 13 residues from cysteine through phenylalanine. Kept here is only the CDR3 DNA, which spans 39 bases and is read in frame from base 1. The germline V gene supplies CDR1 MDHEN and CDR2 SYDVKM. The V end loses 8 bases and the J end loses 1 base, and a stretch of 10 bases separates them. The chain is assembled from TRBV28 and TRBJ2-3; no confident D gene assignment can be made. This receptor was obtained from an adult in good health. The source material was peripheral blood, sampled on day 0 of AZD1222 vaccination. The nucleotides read TGTGCCAGCTTGAAACCTGGCACAGATACGCAGTATTTT. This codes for CASLKPGTDTQYF.